These 5 T cell receptor beta chains share one sample of origin, sequenced in a study of memory CD4+ T cells and cytomegalovirus serostatus (dated by TCRdb to the late 2010s). Single viable CD3+CD4+CD8-CD45RO+ cells were sorted as memory CD4+ T cells on a FACSAria II. Library preparation used the immunoSEQ multiplex PCR assay. TCRdb took over this immuneACCESS table, retaining in-frame rearrangements with V and J assigned. Such tables are incomplete; in checked studies, under half of the missing clones stem from an unresolved V gene, and the remainder is unexplained. The sample table lists tens of thousands of clones, about three quarters of them with a count of one. The ten largest clones capture approximately 1.4% of the sample. Input material: memory CD4+ T cells from blood. The receptors stem from an adult in good health and CMV-seropositive.

The chain recombines TRBV19 with TRBJ1-2; D remains unclear. V was trimmed by 6 bases and J by 4 bases, leaving 12 bases between them. CDR1 is LNHDA, CDR2 SQIVND, per germline (reference sequence). The CDR3 consists of 13 residues. DNA of the CDR3: TGTGCCAGTAGCCAACGAGGACCCTATGGCTACACCTTC. This gives the protein CASSQRGPYGYTF.

This rearrangement joins TRBV19 to TRBJ1-4; 9 bases align to TRBD1. After removal of 4 bases from V and 8 bases from J, the junction contained 5 bases not matched to a gene. The CDR3 spans 14 residues. Germline V gene sequence: CDR1 LNHDA, CDR2 SQIVND (reference sequence). CDR3 region: CASSKSGTGEKLFF. DNA of the CDR3: TGTGCCAGTAGTAAATCCGGGACAGGGGAAAAACTGTTTTTT.

V is TRBV29-1 and J is TRBJ1-5; D is uncertain. The length of the CDR3 is 12 residues. Per the germline V gene, CDR1 is SQVTM and CDR2 is ANQGSEA. Trimming removed 4 bases at V and 6 bases at J, with 10 bases between. CDR3 amino acids: CSVAVMGQPQHF. CDR3 nucleotides: TGCAGCGTTGCAGTAATGGGTCAGCCCCAGCATTTT. The full variable domain, with the rest looked up from reference TRBV29-1 and TRBJ1-5, is SAVISQKPSRDICQRGTSLTIQCQVDSQVTMMFWYRQQPGQSLTLIATANQGSEATYESGFVIDKFPISRPNLTFSTLTVSNMSPEDSSIYLCSVAVMGQPQHFGDGTRLSIL.

The chain joins TRBV7-9 to TRBJ2-7; D remains unclear. The CDR3 covers 14 residues. Per the germline V gene, CDR1 is SEHNR and CDR2 is FQNEAQ (reference sequence). V was cut by 4 bases and J by 0 bases, with 10 bases left in between. CDR3 sequence: CASSSGFRSYEQYF. As DNA, the CDR3 is TGTGCCAGCAGCTCCGGATTTCGCTCCTACGAGCAGTACTTC. Using reference TRBV7-9 and TRBJ2-7 for the parts outside the CDR3, the full variable domain is DTGVSQNPRHKITKRGQNVTFRCDPISEHNRLYWYRQTLGQGPEFLTYFQNEAQLEKSRLLSDRFSAERPKGSFSTLEIQRTEQGDSAMYLCASSSGFRSYEQYFGPGTRLTVT.

The chain joins TRBV5-4 to TRBJ2-2; D is perhaps TRBD1 or TRBD2 (5 bases each). The CDR3 is made up of 15 amino acids. Germline lookup yields CDR1 SGHNT and CDR2 YYREEE (reference sequence). V dropped 1 base and J dropped 7 bases, with 14 bases sitting between them. CDR3 region: CASSLMLGDGGELFF. In DNA, the CDR3 is TGTGCCAGCAGCTTGATGTTAGGGGACGGCGGGGAGCTGTTTTTT.